This T cell receptor (beta chain) was identified in a study of blood T cell repertoires in COVID-19. Method: immunoSEQ multiplex PCR; TCRdb's copy keeps in-frame clones and lacks some. The sample has 250,000 to 350,000 clones; about four fifths are singletons. The CDR3 sequence is 17 residues long. Unmatched junction bases numbered 14, after V lost 4 bases and J lost 6 bases. CDR1 MDHEN and CDR2 SYDVKM come from the germline V gene. The receptor comes from a human donor with COVID-19, enrolled during active disease. The donor label of this sample is uncertain. Sequencing input: peripheral blood. This rearrangement joins TRBV28 to TRBJ1-2; 10 bases align to TRBD1. The CDR3 sequence: CASSSTTGGALWDGYTF. The CDR3 region has the DNA TGTGCCAGCAGTTCAACGACAGGGGGCGCCCTCTGGGATGGCTACACCTTC.